Sequencing of this T cell receptor (beta chain) was carried out in a study of OX40 agonist ivuxolimab in advanced cancers. Study-level information: In this trial design, patients received ivuxolimab intravenously at 0.01 to 10 mg/kg every 2 weeks.

This clone was found a few times. Its cognate antigen is unknown. CDR3 length: 12 amino acids. Germline CDR1 reads GTSNPN; CDR2 reads SVGIG (reference sequence). Losses at the gene ends were 1 base for V and 8 bases for J; bases not matched to a gene: 4. Study observations and caveats: Part of the nonresponder group also had normalized T-cell clonal expansion that was low.

Profiled with immunoSEQ multiplex PCR; TCRdb holds only in-frame clones, not every one. The table records over 60,000 clones, about 82% of them present only once. The chain couples TRBV30 to TRBJ1-2, with 7 positions matching TRBD1. The sequencing here drew on CD4+ or CD8+ T cells sorted from blood, taken in a trial of the OX40 agonist ivuxolimab. The sequence was obtained from an adult with an advanced solid tumor such as melanoma, head and neck, liver or kidney cancer. The CDR3 nucleotides read TGTGCCTGGAGTGGACAGGGTTTCGGCTACACCTTC. Translated: CAWSGQGFGYTF.